Below are 8 T cell receptor beta chains sequenced from a single sample in a study of neurological immune-mediated disorders. TCRdb analysed the 5' RACE reads with MiXCR anew, one entry per CDR3 protein. The table lists tens of thousands of distinct CDR3 sequences, roughly 4% of them singletons, with 1.6% in the top ten. The sample consisted of PBMCs. Source of these receptors: a man aged 25-45 years with multiple sclerosis.

The chain employs TRBV12-3 or TRBV12-4 and TRBJ1-1; D is ambiguous. CDR3 length: 13 amino acids. V lost 3 bases and J 1 base, leaving 6 bases between the germline ends. CDR3 residues: CASSFKPNTEAFF. CDR3 nucleotide sequence: TGTGCCAGCAGTTTCAAGCCGAACACTGAAGCTTTCTTT.

This clonotype has ten or more counts. The chain employs TRBV20-1 and TRBJ2-7; 10 nucleotides line up with TRBD1. The CDR3 runs 15 residues. J was trimmed by 5 bases and V by 0 bases; bases with no gene match: 7. CDR1 DFQATT and CDR2 SNEGSKA come from the germline V gene (reference sequence). The CDR3 coding sequence is TGCAGTGCTAGAGATTCCTCCGGGACAGGGGACGAGCAGTACTTC. It yields the protein CSARDSSGTGDEQYF.

This clonotype was recorded a few times. This chain joins TRBV5-6 and TRBJ2-7; maybe TRBD1 (6 bases). V lost 4 bases, J lost 4 bases, and 15 bases lay in between. CDR3 length: 14 residues. Germline-derived CDR1 and CDR2 are SGHDT and YYEEEE. The CDR3 DNA reads as TGTGCCAGCAGCATCGACAGGCAAACTTACGAGCAGTACTTC. It specifies CASSIDRQTYEQYF.

This clonotype was detected ten times or more. The rearrangement uses TRBV29-1 and TRBJ2-2, with 9 bases identical to TRBD1. Germline V gene data show CDR1 as SQVTM and CDR2 as ANQGSEA. The CDR3 sequence is 13 residues long. J lost 10 bases, V lost 4 bases, and 7 bases had no gene match. CDR3: CSVGTGVVAELFF. The CDR3 nucleotides read TGCAGCGTTGGGACAGGGGTGGTGGCGGAGCTGTTTTTT.

At least ten counts were recorded for this clonotype. The rearrangement joins TRBV4-1 to TRBJ1-1, with D unclear. CDR1 is MGHRA, CDR2 YSYEKL, per germline. The CDR3 runs 14 residues. V was pared by 4 bases and J by 2 bases, with 11 bases between. In DNA form, the CDR3 reads TGCGCCAGCAGCCGCGGGAGGGTTAACACTGAAGCTTTCTTT. It encodes CASSRGRVNTEAFF.

This clonotype was picked up many times. The rearrangement links TRBV3-1 to TRBJ1-1, with a possible D match to TRBD1 (5 bases). CDR3 size: 14 residues. CDR1 is LGHDT and CDR2 is YNNKEL in the germline V gene (reference sequence). The V end lost 5 bases, the J end lost 5 bases, and 15 bases lay between the germline ends. CDR3 sequence reads: CASSFPQGNTEAFF. The CDR3 region has the DNA TGTGCCAGCAGCTTTCCGCAGGGTAATACTGAAGCTTTCTTT.

There are a few counts of this clonotype. The V call is TRBV18, the J call TRBJ1-5; no clear D gene. Germline V lookup: CDR1 KGHSH, CDR2 LQKENI. The CDR3 spans 12 residues. Trimming took off 3 bases at V and 4 bases at J, with 4 bases between the two ends. CDR3: CASSPYNQPQHF. DNA of the CDR3: TGTGCCAGCTCACCCTATAATCAGCCCCAGCATTTT.

In its sample, this clonotype was seen many times. The rearrangement uses TRBV7-6 and TRBJ1-2, with a weak D call TRBD1 (6 bases). Trimming took off 5 bases at V and 5 bases at J, with 18 bases between the two ends. The CDR3 spans 15 residues. Germline V lookup: CDR1 SGHVS, CDR2 FNYEAQ. CDR3 protein: CASSPLGGAGYGYTF. The CDR3, as DNA: TGTGCCAGCAGCCCTCTCGGGGGGGCCGGTTATGGCTACACCTTC.